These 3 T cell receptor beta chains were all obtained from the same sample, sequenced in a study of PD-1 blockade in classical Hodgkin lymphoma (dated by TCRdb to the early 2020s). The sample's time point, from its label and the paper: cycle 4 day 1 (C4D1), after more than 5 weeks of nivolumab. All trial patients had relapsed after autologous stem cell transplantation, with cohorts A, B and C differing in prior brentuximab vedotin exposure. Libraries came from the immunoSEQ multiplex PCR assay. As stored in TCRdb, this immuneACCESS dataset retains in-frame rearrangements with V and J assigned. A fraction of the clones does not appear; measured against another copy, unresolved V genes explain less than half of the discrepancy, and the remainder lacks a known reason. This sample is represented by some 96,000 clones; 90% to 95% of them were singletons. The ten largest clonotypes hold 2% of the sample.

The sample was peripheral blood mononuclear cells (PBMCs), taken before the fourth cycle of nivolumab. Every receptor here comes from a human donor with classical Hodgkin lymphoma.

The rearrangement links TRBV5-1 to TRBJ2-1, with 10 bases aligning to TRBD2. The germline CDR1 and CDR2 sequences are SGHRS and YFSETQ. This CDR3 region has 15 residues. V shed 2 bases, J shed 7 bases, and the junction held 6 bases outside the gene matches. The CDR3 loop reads CASSFSSGSRNEQFF. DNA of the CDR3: TGCGCCAGCAGCTTTTCTAGCGGGAGCCGGAATGAGCAGTTCTTC.

The CDR3 bases are TGTGCCAGCAGTGAAGCCCAATGGGCAGGGCAAGAGACCCAGTACTTC. Its protein is CASSEAQWAGQETQYF. The chain joins TRBV25-1 to TRBJ2-5, with a tentative D call TRBD1 (5 bases). Germline CDR1 is MGHDK and CDR2 is SYGVNS. The CDR3 contains 16 residues. The V gene lost 2 bases and the J gene lost 2 bases, with 15 bases spanning the gap.

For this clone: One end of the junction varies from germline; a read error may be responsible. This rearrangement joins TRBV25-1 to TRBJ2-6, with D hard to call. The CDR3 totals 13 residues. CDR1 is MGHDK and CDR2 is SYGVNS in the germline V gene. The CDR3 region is CACRNSGANVLTF. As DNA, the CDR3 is TGTGCCTGCAGGAACTCTGGGGCCAACGTCCTGACTTTC.